The source of this T cell receptor beta chain is a study of T cells in Graves' hyperthyroidism and ophthalmopathy. Looking at the study overall: Specimen type is peripheral blood, collected at initial diagnosis prior to any treatment. Broader study findings: Most clonotypes expanded in thyroid above 0.001 were likewise present in blood.

The investigators amplified TCR beta CDR3 regions from RNA transcripts. In the first-round RT-PCR of the TCR CDR3, the HTBI primer set was used. One entry per CDR3 protein results from TCRdb running MiXCR on the multiplex PCR reads. The data contain hundreds of thousands of distinct CDR3 sequences, 38% of them seen just once; the ten biggest clones take up 7.5% to 9.5%. As regards this clonotype: Its specificity is not known.

From germline, CDR1 is LGHNA and CDR2 YSLEER. The CDR3 is 13 amino acids. The V gene lost 0 bases and the J gene lost 8 bases, with 11 bases spanning the gap. The sequencing input was blood. The V call is TRBV4-3, the J call TRBJ2-7, with a tentative D call TRBD2 (5 bases). The sequence came from a man between 18 and 29 years old with Graves' hyperthyroidism. For the CDR3, the DNA is TGCGCCAGCAGCCAAGATCAGAGGAGGCAGCAGTACTTC. This codes for CASSQDQRRQQYF.